This T cell receptor beta chain was identified during a study of beta chain features in type 1 diabetes. Findings of the study overall: In the patient group, naive, central memory and Treg TCRB repertoires seemed more alike than in the healthy donor group. Reads derived from cDNA could over-represent cells showing high TCR expression. People with Type 1 diabetes carried modestly yet significantly shorter TCRB CDR3s in all four CD4+ subsets.

A word on this clone: Its antigen is currently unknown.

Sequencing targeted expressed TCRB transcripts, as all isolated RNA had been reverse transcribed. Deep immunoSEQ sequencing covered naive, central memory and regulatory T cell samples. TCRdb's copy holds only in-frame clones and misses some; the assay was immunoSEQ multiplex PCR. The sample lists under 950,000 clones; roughly 15% were seen once. The germline gives CDR1 SNHLY, CDR2 FYNNEI. This CDR3 region has 16 residues. The V and J ends lost 5 bases and 3 bases, in that order; junction bases with no gene match: 6. This receptor was obtained from a woman in her late teens or twenties in good health. Material: naive CD4+ T cells from blood. V usage is TRBV2 and J usage is TRBJ2-1, with 11 bases that match TRBD2. DNA for the CDR3: TGTGCCAGCAGTTATAGCGGGAGGGCCTTCTACAATGAGCAGTTCTTC. Translating it yields CASSYSGRAFYNEQFF.